These 10 T cell receptor beta chains were sequenced from one sample in a study of human T cells and chemical hapten exposure. Whole blood, unfractionated, served as the material for total RNA extraction. Via MiXCR, TCRdb re-called the 5' RACE reads, giving one row per CDR3 protein. In the table there are under 85,000 distinct CDR3 sequences, approximately 7.7% of which are singletons. These TCRs come from a male donor in good health.

The chain couples TRBV27 to TRBJ2-1, with TRBD2 identical over 16 bases. Germline lookup yields CDR1 MNHEY and CDR2 SMNVEV (reference sequence). This CDR3 contains 16 residues. Trimming cost V 6 bases and J 8 bases; bases outside gene matches: 7. In nucleotides, the CDR3 is TGTGCCAGCAGCCCGGGACTAGCGGGGGGGCCCTATGAGCAGTTCTTC. It encodes CASSPGLAGGPYEQFF.

This clonotype was counted between two and nine times. This sequence joins TRBV19 and TRBJ2-3; D is perhaps TRBD1 (5 bases). Germline CDR1 reads LNHDA; CDR2 reads SQIVND (reference sequence). The CDR3 is 13 residues long. V gave up 3 bases and J gave up 6 bases, with 10 bases separating them. The CDR3 region is CASSIPGSDTQYF. The CDR3 DNA reads TGTGCCAGTAGTATCCCAGGGTCCGATACGCAGTATTTT.

The rearrangement joins TRBV10-3 to TRBJ1-1, with 9 nucleotides matching TRBD1. Germline V gives CDR1 ENHRY, CDR2 SYGVKD. The CDR3 sequence is 16 residues long. V lost 2 bases to trimming and J lost 1 base; unmatched junction nucleotides: 5. The chain's CDR3 is CAISERDREANTEAFF. CDR3 bases: TGTGCCATCAGTGAGCGGGACAGGGAGGCGAACACTGAAGCTTTCTTT.

There are many counts of this clonotype. The V and J genes are TRBV13 and TRBJ1-1, with D uncertain. Germline CDR1 is PRHDT and CDR2 is FYEKMQ (reference sequence). The CDR3 length is 14 residues. The germline V and J ends were trimmed by 5 bases and 0 bases, with 10 bases remaining between them. The CDR3, as DNA: TGTGCCAGCAGCCAGCGACGAATGAACACTGAAGCTTTCTTT. Amino acid sequence: CASSQRRMNTEAFF.

DNA for the CDR3: TGTGCCTGGAGCGGAACAGGGGGGACTGAAGCTTTCTTT. Protein sequence: CAWSGTGGTEAFF. This sequence joins TRBV30 and TRBJ1-1; TRBD1 aligns across 8 bases. With 3 bases clipped from V and 5 bases from J, the junction kept 5 bases outside the gene matches. This CDR3 comprises 13 residues. Germline-derived CDR1 and CDR2 are GTSNPN and SVGIG (reference sequence).

This clonotype was recorded many times. V gene TRBV11-1 combines with J gene TRBJ2-7; no reliable D call. The CDR3 is 12 residues long. V lost 4 bases and J lost 2, with 6 bases in between. Germline values: CDR1 SGHAT, CDR2 FQDESV (reference sequence). The CDR3 loop is CASSSTTYEQYF. CDR3 bases: TGTGCCAGCAGCTCGACAACCTACGAGCAGTACTTC.

The CDR3 loop is CASMGEASSYEQYF. CDR3 in DNA: TGTGCCAGCATGGGGGAGGCCAGTTCCTACGAGCAGTACTTC. The gene calls are TRBV12-3 or TRBV12-4 and TRBJ2-7; D might be TRBD2 (6 bases). The CDR3 spans 14 residues. V dropped 7 bases and J dropped 1 base, with 14 bases sitting between them.

CDR3 region: CASSQWPPGVGTDTQYF. For the CDR3, the DNA is TGTGCCAGCAGCCAATGGCCGCCGGGGGTTGGCACAGATACGCAGTATTTT. The V call is TRBV16, the J call TRBJ2-3; the D gene is possibly TRBD2 (6 bases). The germline gives CDR1 KGHSY, CDR2 FQNENV. The CDR3 contains 17 residues. V was pared by 1 base and J by 1 base, with 15 bases between.

This clonotype was found many times. The rearrangement links TRBV14 to TRBJ1-4, with a possible D match to TRBD1 (5 bases). The CDR3 loop spans 14 amino acids. From germline, CDR1 is SGHDN and CDR2 FVKESK. V dropped 3 bases and J dropped 5 bases, with 10 bases sitting between them. The CDR3: CASSHGQNNEKLFF. CDR3 sequence (DNA): TGTGCCAGCAGCCATGGACAAAACAATGAAAAACTGTTTTTT.

V is TRBV4-1 and J is TRBJ2-5; 7 bases align to TRBD1. The junction had 10 bases not matched to a gene; V was cut back by 4 bases and J by 5 bases. The germline V gene encodes CDR1 MGHRA and CDR2 YSYEKL. The CDR3 is 15 residues long. This chain's CDR3 is CASSLDDRVGETQYF. In DNA, the CDR3 is TGCGCCAGCAGCCTAGATGACAGGGTAGGGGAGACCCAGTACTTC.